This T cell receptor delta chain was retrieved from a study of gamma-delta T cells after stem cell transplantation. On this clone itself: The protein given by TCRdb reflects a much larger clone and differs at residue 8 from this DNA's translation, likely from a read error; the protein shown is the DNA's translation.

TCRdb reanalyzed the RT-PCR reads using CATT. The repertoire holds just over 15,000 delta-chain clones, 9.4% seen once, with around 60% in the top ten. CDR1 is GEAIGNYY and CDR2 is EKD in the germline V gene. V lost 3 bases and J 0 bases, leaving 13 bases between the germline ends. The length of the CDR3 is 15 residues. The source of this sequence is a human donor. It is not recorded whose cells these are; they may come from a transplant donor. The chain couples TRDV2 to TRDJ1; unclear D gene. Sequencing was done on a sample of gamma-delta T cells. The CDR3 DNA is TGTGCCTGTGACCCGGTTTCTATTAACACCGATAAACTCATCTTT. This encodes CACDPVSINTDKLIF.